This T cell receptor beta chain was sequenced in a study of T-cell reconstitution after alpha-beta-depleted transplantation in children. Trimming removed 5 bases at V and 4 bases at J, with 12 bases between. This CDR3 spans 14 amino acids. In its sample, this clonotype was seen a few times. For TCRbeta, the library was prepared with unique molecular identifiers. TCRdb re-analysed the PCR reads in MiXCR, keeping a single row per CDR3 protein. The sample has hundreds of thousands of distinct CDR3 sequences, roughly 15% seen once. The genes are TRBV12-3 or TRBV12-4 and TRBJ2-1; no clear D gene. The source was PBMCs from the stem cell graft donor, collected from the stem cell graft. The sequence derives from a human donor who donated a stem cell graft to a child with acute myeloid leukemia. CDR3: CASSAILVYNEQFF. The DNA of the CDR3 is TGTGCCAGCAGTGCCATTTTAGTGTACAATGAGCAGTTCTTC.